This paragraph reports one T cell receptor (beta chain). Its antigen remains unknown. The source of the sample is a study of liver allograft versus peripheral blood T cells. The wider study: The authors compared T cell receptor repertoires in transplanted livers with those in the peripheral blood of recipients.

Study-level findings and limits: Reports indicated that T cell receptor repertoires inside liver allografts differed from those in peripheral blood.

The junction had 8 bases not matched to a gene; V was cut back by 0 bases and J by 6 bases. This CDR3 spans 17 amino acids. Per germline, CDR1 SGHDT and CDR2 YYEEEE. TCRdb recomputed calls from the reads with MiXCR, one row per CDR3 protein. The repertoire holds over 10,000 distinct CDR3 sequences, with 28% as singletons. The chain links TRBV5-6 to TRBJ1-4, with 10 positions matching TRBD1. The receptor was derived from a human patient who had a liver transplant. Some T cells may possibly be graft donor cells. This CDR3 reads CASSLAGQGWLDEKLFF. CDR3 DNA sequence: TGTGCCAGCAGCTTGGCGGGACAGGGGTGGTTGGATGAAAAACTGTTTTTT. Full variable domain (missing parts from reference TRBV5-6 and TRBJ1-4): DAGVTQSPTHLIKTRGQQVTLRCSPKSGHDTVSWYQQALGQGPQFIFQYYEEEERQRGNFPDRFSGHQFPNYSSELNVNALLLGDSALYLCASSLAGQGWLDEKLFFGSGTQLSVL.